This TCR beta chain was identified during a study of human T cells and chemical hapten exposure. Time point of the sample: patch test 1, 2 weeks after DPC sensitization. As to treatment: therapeutic diphenylcyclopropenone sensitization with weekly scalp DPC. This clonotype was seen a few times. The germline gives CDR1 LGHNA, CDR2 YNFKEQ. The CDR3 spans 15 residues. V was cut by 2 bases and J by 3 bases, with 10 bases left in between. MiXCR, applied by TCRdb to the RACE reads, yields one record per CDR3 protein. The sample lists some 340,000 distinct CDR3 sequences, roughly 6.9% occurring once. This clonotype was sampled from a woman under 30 with alopecia areata. Some clones in this sample may be carry-over from other donors' samples. This specimen was whole blood, taken in connection with sensitization to the hapten diphenylcyclopropenone (DPC). The chain joins TRBV4-2 to TRBJ2-2; TRBD1 might be the D (6 bases). The CDR3 sequence: CASSQQGPHTGELFF. The CDR3 bases are TGTGCCAGCAGCCAACAGGGGCCCCACACCGGGGAGCTGTTTTTT.